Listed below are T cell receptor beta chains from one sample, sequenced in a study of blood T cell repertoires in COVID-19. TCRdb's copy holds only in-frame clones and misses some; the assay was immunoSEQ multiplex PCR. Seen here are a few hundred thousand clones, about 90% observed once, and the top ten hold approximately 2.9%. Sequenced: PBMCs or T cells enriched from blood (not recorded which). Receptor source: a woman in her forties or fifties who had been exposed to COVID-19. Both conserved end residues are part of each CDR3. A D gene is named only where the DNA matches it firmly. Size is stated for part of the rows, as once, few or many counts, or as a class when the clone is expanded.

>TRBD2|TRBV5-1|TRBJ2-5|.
TGCGCCAGCAGCTTGGCCGGGGCGGGGGTTATAGAGACCCAGTACTTC
CASSLAGAGVIETQYF
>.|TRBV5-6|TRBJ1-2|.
TGTGCCAGCAGCACAGGGACCTATGGCTACACCTTC
CASSTGTYGYTF
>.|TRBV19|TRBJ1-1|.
TGTGCCAGTAGCCAGGGGCCAAACACTGAAGCTTTCTTT
CASSQGPNTEAFF
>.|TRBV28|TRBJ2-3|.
TGTGCCAGCAGTCCTTCTCGGGACTCCACAGATACGCAGTATTTT
CASSPSRDSTDTQYF
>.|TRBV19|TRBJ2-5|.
TGTGCCAGTAGCTCCTCAGGGGTCCAAGAGACCCAGTACTTC
CASSSSGVQETQYF
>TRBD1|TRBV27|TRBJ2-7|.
TGTGCCAGCAGTTACGGACAGGCCTACGAGCAGTACTTC
CASSYGQAYEQYF
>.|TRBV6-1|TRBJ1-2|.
TGTGCCAGCAGTGAAGTAGCCGGGGGCTACACCTTC
CASSEVAGGYTF
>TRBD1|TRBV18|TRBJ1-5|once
TGTGCCAGCTCACCAACAGGGACAGGCCTACAGCCCCAGCATTTT
CASSPTGTGLQPQHF
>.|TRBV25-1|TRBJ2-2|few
TGTGCCAGCAGTGACGCGGGGCCTCCGAACACCGGGGAGCTGTTTTTT
CASSDAGPPNTGELFF
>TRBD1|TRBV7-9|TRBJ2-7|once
TGTGCCAGCAGCCACCGGGACAGGCCCTTCGAGCAGTACTTC
CASSHRDRPFEQYF
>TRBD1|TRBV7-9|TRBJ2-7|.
TGTGCCAGCAGCGCCCGGGACAGATACTACGAGCAGTACTTC
CASSARDRYYEQYF
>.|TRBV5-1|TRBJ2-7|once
TGCGCCAGCAGCTTGGAAGCAGGTTCCTACGAGCAGTACTTC
CASSLEAGSYEQYF
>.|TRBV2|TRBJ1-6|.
TGTGCCAGCAGTGTTCGGGGCTCCTATAATTCACCCCTCCACTTT
CASSVRGSYNSPLHF
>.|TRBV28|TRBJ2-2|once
TGTGCCAGCGCCGGGGTTGCCGGGGAGCTGTTTTTT
CASAGVAGELFF
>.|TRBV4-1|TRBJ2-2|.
TGCGCCAGCAGCCAAGCATTAGAATTCACCGGGGAGCTGTTTTTT
CASSQALEFTGELFF
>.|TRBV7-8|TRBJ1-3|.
TGTGCCAGCAGCACGCGCCGGGTCGGAGAGCCTCCTGGAAACACCATATATTTT
CASSTRRVGEPPGNTIYF
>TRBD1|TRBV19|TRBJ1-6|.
TGTGCCAGTAGTATGTGGACAGGGGGTTCACCCCTCCACTTT
CASSMWTGGSPLHF
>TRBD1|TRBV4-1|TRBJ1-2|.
TGCGCCAGCAGCCACCCAGCGACAGGGATCTATGGCTACACCTTC
CASSHPATGIYGYTF
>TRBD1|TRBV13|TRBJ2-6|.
TGTGCCAGCAGCCTTACAGGGGCCGGGGCCAACGTCCTGACTTTC
CASSLTGAGANVLTF
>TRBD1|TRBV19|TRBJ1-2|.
TGTGCCAGTAGTACGGGGACAGGCTATAACTATGGCTACACCTTC
CASSTGTGYNYGYTF
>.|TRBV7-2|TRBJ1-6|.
TGTGCCAGCAGCTTCAATAATTCACCCCTCCACTTT
CASSFNNSPLHF
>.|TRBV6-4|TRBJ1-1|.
TGTGCCAGCAGTGACTCGAATAGCTGTAGGGGGATGAACACTGAAGCTTTCTTT
CASSDSNSCRGMNTEAFF
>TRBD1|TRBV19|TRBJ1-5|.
TGTGCCAGTAGTACGGCGACAGGGCGTAATCAGCCCCAGCATTTT
CASSTATGRNQPQHF
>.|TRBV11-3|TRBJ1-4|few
TGTGCCAGCAGTTTGGGAGGGGTGAATGAAAAACTGTTTTTT
CASSLGGVNEKLFF
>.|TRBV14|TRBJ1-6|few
TGTGCCAGCAGCCAAGAGACAGCGAATAATTCACCCCTCCACTTT
CASSQETANNSPLHF
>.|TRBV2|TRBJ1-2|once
TGTGCCAGCAGGTATTCGGCAGGCGACTATGGCTACACCTTC
CASRYSAGDYGYTF
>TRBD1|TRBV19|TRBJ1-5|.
TGTGCCAGTAGTTTACTTACAGGGGGTAGCAATCAGCCCCAGCATTTT
CASSLLTGGSNQPQHF
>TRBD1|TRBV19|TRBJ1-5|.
TGTGCCAGTGGCGGGACAGGGGCCAGCAATCAGCCCCAGCATTTT
CASGGTGASNQPQHF